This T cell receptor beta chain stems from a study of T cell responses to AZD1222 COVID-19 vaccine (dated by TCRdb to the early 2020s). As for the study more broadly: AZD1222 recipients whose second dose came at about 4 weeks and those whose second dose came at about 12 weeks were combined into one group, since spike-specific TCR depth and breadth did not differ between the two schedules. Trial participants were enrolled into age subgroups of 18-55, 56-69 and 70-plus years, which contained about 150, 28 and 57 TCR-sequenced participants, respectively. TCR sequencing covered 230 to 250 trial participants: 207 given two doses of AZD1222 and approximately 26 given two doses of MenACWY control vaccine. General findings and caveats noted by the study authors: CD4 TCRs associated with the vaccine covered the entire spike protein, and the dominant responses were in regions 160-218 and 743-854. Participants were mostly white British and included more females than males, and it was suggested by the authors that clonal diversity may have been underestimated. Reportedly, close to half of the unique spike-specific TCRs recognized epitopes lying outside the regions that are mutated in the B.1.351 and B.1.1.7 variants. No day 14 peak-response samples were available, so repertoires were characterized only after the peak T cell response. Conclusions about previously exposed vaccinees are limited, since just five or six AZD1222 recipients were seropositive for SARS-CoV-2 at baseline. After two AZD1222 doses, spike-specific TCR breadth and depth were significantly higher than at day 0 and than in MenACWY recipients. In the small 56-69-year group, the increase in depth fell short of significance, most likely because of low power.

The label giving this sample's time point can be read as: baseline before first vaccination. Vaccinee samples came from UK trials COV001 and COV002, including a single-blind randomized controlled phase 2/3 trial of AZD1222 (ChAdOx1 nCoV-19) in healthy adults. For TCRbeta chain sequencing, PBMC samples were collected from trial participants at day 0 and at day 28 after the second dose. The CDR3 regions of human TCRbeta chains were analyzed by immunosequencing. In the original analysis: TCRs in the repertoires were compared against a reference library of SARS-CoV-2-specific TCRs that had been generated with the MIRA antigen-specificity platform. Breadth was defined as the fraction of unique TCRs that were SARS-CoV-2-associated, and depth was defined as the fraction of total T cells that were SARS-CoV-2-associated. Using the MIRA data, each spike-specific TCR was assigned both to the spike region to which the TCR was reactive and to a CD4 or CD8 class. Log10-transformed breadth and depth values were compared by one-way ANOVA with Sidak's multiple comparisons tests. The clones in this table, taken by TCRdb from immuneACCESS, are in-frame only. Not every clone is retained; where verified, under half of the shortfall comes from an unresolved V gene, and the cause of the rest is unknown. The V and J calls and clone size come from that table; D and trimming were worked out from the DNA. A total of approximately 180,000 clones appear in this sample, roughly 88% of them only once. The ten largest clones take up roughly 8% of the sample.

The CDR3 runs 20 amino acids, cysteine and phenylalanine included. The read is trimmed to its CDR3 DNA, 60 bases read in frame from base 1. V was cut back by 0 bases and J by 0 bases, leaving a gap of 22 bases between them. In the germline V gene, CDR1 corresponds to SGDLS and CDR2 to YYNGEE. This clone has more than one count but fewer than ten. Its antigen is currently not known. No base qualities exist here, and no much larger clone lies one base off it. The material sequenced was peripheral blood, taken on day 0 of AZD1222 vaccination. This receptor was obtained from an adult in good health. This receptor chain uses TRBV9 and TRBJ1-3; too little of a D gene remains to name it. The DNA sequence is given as TGTGCCAGCAGCGTAGCCCCGGGCACCCCATACCTCAGCTCTGGAAACACCATATATTTT. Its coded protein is CASSVAPGTPYLSSGNTIYF.